These T cell receptor beta chains were read from a single sample in a study of naive and memory T cell subsets. In TCRdb, the UMI-ligation and nested PCR reads were re-called with MiXCR into one record per CDR3 protein. The repertoire has approximately 82,000 distinct CDR3 sequences, 7% of them found once; the top ten carry more than 1.5%. The source material was central memory CD4+ T cells from blood. These receptors all come from a human donor in good health. CDR3s include the opening cysteine and the closing phenylalanine or tryptophan. The D gene is left open where the match is weak. Clone size is shown for a subset of rows, as once, few, many or a class of expanded clone.

TRBD2	TRBV10-3	many	TRBJ2-7	CAISPRAGAVYEQYF	TGTGCCATCAGTCCTCGAGCGGGAGCTGTCTACGAGCAGTACTTC
TRBD2	TRBV24-1	-	TRBJ2-1	CATAPGLAGDNEQFF	TGTGCCACCGCCCCGGGACTAGCGGGAGACAATGAGCAGTTCTTC
TRBD1	TRBV6-1	-	TRBJ2-7	CASSDNRGYEQYF	TGTGCCAGCAGCGACAACAGGGGGTACGAGCAGTACTTC
-	TRBV5-1	few	TRBJ2-3	CASSQDSYTDTQYF	TGCGCCAGCAGCCAGGACAGCTACACAGATACGCAGTATTTT
-	TRBV14	-	TRBJ1-1	CASSQSRGTEAFF	TGTGCCAGCAGCCAATCCCGGGGCACTGAAGCTTTCTTT
-	TRBV28	-	TRBJ2-7	CASSFYRQTISYEQYF	TGTGCCAGCAGTTTTTATAGGCAAACGATCTCCTACGAGCAGTACTTC
-	TRBV10-3	-	TRBJ2-7	CAIRNSESSYEQYF	TGTGCCATCAGAAATAGCGAGAGCTCCTACGAGCAGTACTTC
-	TRBV6-5	-	TRBJ1-4	CASSVRLGEKLFF	TGTGCCTCCTCGGTCAGGTTGGGTGAAAAACTGTTTTTT
-	TRBV11-2	-	TRBJ2-1	CASSTGTSRFF	TGTGCCAGCAGCACAGGGACCAGCAGGTTCTTC
-	TRBV18	many	TRBJ1-3	CASSPKEWNTIYF	TGTGCCAGCTCACCTAAGGAGTGGAACACCATATATTTT
-	TRBV5-1	-	TRBJ2-7	CASSFGQRYEQYF	TGCGCCAGCAGCTTCGGACAGAGGTACGAGCAGTACTTC
-	TRBV28	many	TRBJ1-5	CASRPPGPYQPQHF	TGTGCCAGCAGGCCCCCGGGTCCTTATCAGCCCCAGCATTTT
-	TRBV27	many	TRBJ1-1	CASSTPTEAFF	TGTGCCAGCAGTACCCCCACTGAAGCTTTCTTT